What follows are 3 T cell receptor beta chains derived from one specimen sequenced in a study of shared clonotypes between healthy human individuals. Libraries were prepared by immunoSEQ multiplex PCR; TCRdb keeps only in-frame clonotypes and omits some of them. This table holds about 1.1 million clones, about 80% found once. Specimen: memory CD4+ T cells from PBMCs. Subset described: CD45RA-negative fraction. The receptors originated from a man younger than 35 in good health. Some clones in this sample may be carry-over from other donors' samples.

V is TRBV6-5 and J is TRBJ2-7; D is undetermined. Germline CDR1 MNHEY, CDR2 SVGAGI. The CDR3 totals 14 residues. The ends were cut back, 2 bases at V and 1 base at J, with 9 bases in the middle. Written as DNA, the CDR3 is TGTGCCAGCAGTTACGTTGCAGTTTCCTACGAGCAGTACTTC. Protein: CASSYVAVSYEQYF.

The genes are TRBV5-1 and TRBJ1-1; TRBD1 might be the D (6 bases). The CDR3 covers 17 residues. Trimming removed 1 base at V and 1 base at J, with 17 bases between. Germline assignment: CDR1 SGHRS and CDR2 YFSETQ. The CDR3 bases are TGCGCCAGCAGCTTGTGGGGGCAACAGGGCTGGAACACTGAAGCTTTCTTT. This codes for CASSLWGQQGWNTEAFF.

The chain combines TRBV5-1 with TRBJ2-3, with TRBD2 identical over 11 bases. Germline V lookup: CDR1 SGHRS, CDR2 YFSETQ. The CDR3 sequence is 19 residues long. V lost 0 bases, J lost 3 bases, and 12 bases stayed unmatched. This CDR3 reads CASSLAPSGRRGATDTQYF. DNA of the CDR3: TGCGCCAGCAGCTTGGCGCCTAGCGGGAGGAGGGGTGCAACAGATACGCAGTATTTT.